The 7 T cell receptor beta chains below were found in one sample sequenced in a study of T cells in Graves' hyperthyroidism and ophthalmopathy. Amplified regions were TCR beta CDR3 sequences from RNA transcripts. First-round RT-PCR of the TCR CDR3 relied on the HTBI primer set. One entry per CDR3 protein results from TCRdb running MiXCR on the multiplex PCR reads. The sample has about 640,000 distinct CDR3 sequences; roughly 15% are singletons. The sample taken for sequencing was blood. Receptors were obtained from a woman in her 50s with Graves' ophthalmopathy.

This clonotype was seen a handful of times. This chain links TRBV15 with TRBJ2-1; TRBD1 matches 10 bases. The length of the CDR3 is 18 residues. V shed 0 bases, J shed 1 base, and the junction held 6 bases outside the gene matches. Germline V gene lookup returns CDR1 LNHNV and CDR2 YYDKDF (reference sequence). The CDR3 reads CATSRDNMGQGSYNEQFF. The CDR3 nucleotides are TGTGCCACCAGCAGAGATAACATGGGACAGGGGTCCTACAATGAGCAGTTCTTC.

This clonotype was counted ten times or more. The J gene is TRBJ1-4, the V gene TRBV3-1; D call uncertain. The CDR3 covers 15 residues. Germline V gives CDR1 LGHDT, CDR2 YNNKEL (reference sequence). V was cut by 2 bases and J by 0 bases, with 7 bases left in between. CDR3 in DNA: TGTGCCAGCAGCCAAATAGGAACAACTAATGAAAAACTGTTTTTT. It specifies CASSQIGTTNEKLFF.

This clonotype was detected only once. The genes are TRBV6-2 or TRBV6-3 and TRBJ1-5, with 10 bases matching TRBD1. The V and J ends lost 6 bases and 5 bases, in that order; junction bases with no gene match: 7. Looked up from germline, CDR1 is MNHEY and CDR2 is SVGEGT. The CDR3 runs 15 residues. This CDR3 reads CASRAGTGAHQPQHF. CDR3 nucleotide sequence: TGTGCCAGCAGGGCCGGGACAGGGGCGCATCAGCCCCAGCATTTT.

The chain links TRBV4-1 to TRBJ2-7, with 8 nucleotides matching TRBD2. The CDR3 length is 14 residues. Looked up from germline, CDR1 is MGHRA and CDR2 is YSYEKL. Unmatched junction bases numbered 6, after V lost 4 bases and J lost 4 bases. This CDR3 reads CASSLAGRVYEQYF. CDR3 nucleotide sequence: TGCGCCAGCAGCCTAGCGGGACGGGTTTACGAGCAGTACTTC.

This clonotype was counted at least ten times. The rearrangement links TRBV7-9 to TRBJ2-7; D not resolved. V was pared by 3 bases and J by 2 bases, with 8 bases between. Germline V lookup: CDR1 SEHNR, CDR2 FQNEAQ (reference sequence). This CDR3 region has 13 residues. The CDR3 sequence is CASSLDGPYEQYF. The CDR3 bases are TGTGCCAGCAGCTTGGACGGTCCCTACGAGCAGTACTTC.

In this sample, this clonotype turned up many times. V and J are TRBV11-2 and TRBJ2-7, with 9 bases matching TRBD2. The germline V gene encodes CDR1 SGHAT and CDR2 FQNNGV. This CDR3 region has 15 residues. J lost 3 bases, V lost 0 bases, and 3 bases had no gene match. The CDR3 nucleotides read TGTGCCAGCAGCTTAGACGCTAGCGGGGTCTACGAGCAGTACTTC. This translates into CASSLDASGVYEQYF.

This clonotype has ten or more counts. The chain is built from TRBV28 and TRBJ1-2; D is possibly TRBD1 (6 bases). V lost 5 bases, J lost 7 bases, and 17 bases lay in between. The CDR3 sequence is 14 residues long. Germline V CDR1 and CDR2: MDHEN, SYDVKM. The DNA for the CDR3 is TGTGCCAGCAGTACAGGCGGGGGCACATTTGGCTACACCTTC. This gives the protein CASSTGGGTFGYTF.